A single T cell receptor beta chain is shown here with its context. The study drew the donors from its 120-subject validation cohort, separate from the roughly 700-subject first cohort. The sample originates from a study of cytomegalovirus exposure and HLA in healthy donors. Germline-derived CDR1 and CDR2 are SGHDN and FVKESK. This CDR3 region has 15 residues. V was shortened by 3 bases and J by 5 bases, with 16 bases between the two germline ends. Using immunoSEQ multiplex PCR, the repertoire was profiled, and TCRdb retains in-frame clones only, with some absent. The sample has roughly 220,000 clones, over 70% seen once; the top ten hold 11% to 15%.

What was sequenced was PBMCs. The chain has TRBV14 and TRBJ1-1; the D gene is possibly TRBD1 (5 bases). The TCR was taken from a woman aged 25 to 39 in good health and CMV-seropositive. Here the CDR3 DNA reads TGTGCCAGCAGCCAGATCGAGGGGCCGAGGACTGAAGCTTTCTTT. This encodes CASSQIEGPRTEAFF.